This TCR beta chain was identified in a study of cytomegalovirus exposure and HLA in healthy donors. In germline, CDR1 is MGHRA, CDR2 YSYEKL. V shed 4 bases and J shed 6 bases, with 10 bases lying between them. This CDR3 comprises 12 residues. The PCR ran on 60 Vbeta and 13 Jbeta primers. Profiling relied on immunoSEQ multiplex PCR, and the TCRdb table lists in-frame clones only, not all of them. The table has about 100,000 clones, 73% seen once. Study-wide results and limits: Sequencing had likely introduced a cluster of highly shared sequence variants as an artifact. HLA restriction was apparent for most CMV-associated TCR beta chains in a later analysis. A missense variant in DCLRE1C was later tied to TCR beta V- and J-gene trimming.

This clone was seen a few times. The antigen remains undetermined. Input material: PBMCs. The receptor was isolated from a man in his forties or fifties in good health and CMV-seronegative. This chain uses TRBV4-1 with TRBJ2-7, with no clear D. CDR3 amino acids: CASSLSSGEQYF. The CDR3, as DNA: TGCGCCAGCAGCCTCAGTTCGGGCGAGCAGTACTTC.